This T cell receptor (beta chain) is from a study of T cell changes during pregnancy in multiple sclerosis. Clones were read by immunoSEQ multiplex PCR, and TCRdb kept only the in-frame ones, dropping some. This table holds about 97,000 clones, 90% found once. The V gene lost 1 base and the J gene lost 6 bases, with 8 bases spanning the gap. The CDR3 is 13 residues long. CDR1 is SGHVS and CDR2 is FNYEAQ in the germline V gene. Source: peripheral blood, taken in the second trimester of pregnancy. The V gene is TRBV7-6, the J gene TRBJ2-3; D not certain. This sequence originates from a female donor in good health, enrolled as a control in a pregnancy study. The CDR3: CASSLGPKDTQYF. In DNA, the CDR3 is TGTGCCAGCAGCTTAGGGCCCAAGGATACGCAGTATTTT.